This TCR beta chain emerged from a study of beta chain features in type 1 diabetes (dated by TCRdb to the late 2010s). Notes on the research overall: Mean age, gender distribution, total cell number and subset yield did not differ between patients and healthy donors. The study compared TCRB repertoires of sorted circulating CD4+ T cell subsets between recently diagnosed type 1 diabetes patients and matched healthy donors. Whereas all 30 or so donors provided naive and central memory subsets, regulatory and stem cell-like memory subsets were isolated from just 8 patients and roughly eight healthy donors. A total of roughly 98,000,000 sorted cells were examined across all samples, and a strong correlation was observed between cell number per subset and RNA yield. Broad study findings and their caveats: Type 1 diabetes patients showed a moderate but significant shortening of TCRB CDR3 length in all four CD4+ subsets. Patients with type 1 diabetes made fewer insertions and deleted more nucleotides at VDJ recombination sites, implying thymic rearrangement abnormalities. Only small numbers of individuals were included in the HLA sub-analyses, which left unresolved whether HLA type had any influence on TCRB rearrangement. Because cDNA rather than genomic DNA was sequenced, highly expressing activated cells could have been over-represented, although no difference in activation and CD3 levels was found between groups. Naive, central memory and regulatory TCRB repertoires appeared to be more similar among patients than among healthy donors. PCR might favor shorter templates, but patient and control samples were amplified and corrected together, so any skew would affect both groups equally.

From each donor, a single peripheral blood sample of about 100 mL on average was drawn into heparinised tubes. A BD FACSAria II was used to sort naive, central memory, regulatory and stem cell-like memory CD4+ T cells with a panel that included CD45RO, CCR7, CD25, CD127, CD95 and CD27. A purity above 98% was achieved for all sorted populations. Right away, PBMCs were isolated by Lymphoprep density gradient centrifugation and were stained directly, with no culture step. So that batch effects would be minimized, each experiment stained and sorted samples in pairs, pairing one healthy donor with one patient. There are a few counts of this clone. No antigen is known for it. No quality values exist for individual bases; no much larger clone is one base distant. All of the isolated RNA was reverse transcribed with the High Capacity cDNA Reverse Transcription Kit, so expressed TCRB transcripts were sequenced. Deep immunoSEQ sequencing was performed on naive, central memory and regulatory T cell samples, with an average of about 3.6 million total reads per sample. Sorted cells were lysed in RLT buffer and RNA was extracted with DNase-treated RNeasy Micro or Mini kits, depending on cell number. Each cell subset was processed separately to prevent cross-contamination, with patient and healthy donor samples processed together. The immunoSEQ multiplex PCR was used to amplify TCRB sequences from cDNA, generating 87-bp fragments that spanned the CDR3 region. Sequencing of the amplicons was performed on the Illumina HiSeq platform. The paper's data handling went like this. Synthetic template baselines were used to correct PCR bias computationally, reads within Hamming distance 2 were collapsed, and singletons that could not be merged were discarded. Reads were aligned against IMGT to assign V, D and J genes, CDR3 length and insertions or deletions at six rearrangement sites. Clonotype counts were normalized to sorted cell number within each subset before computing true diversity and Gini coefficients with the tcR R package. Repertoire sharing was quantified using the overlap coefficient calculated on TCRB nucleotide sequences. Out-of-frame TCRB sequences from naive cells were analyzed to stand in for the pre-selection repertoire. TCRdb holds this immuneACCESS table with in-frame rearrangements only. Some clones are missing; in checked studies, unresolved V genes explain under half, and the rest has no known cause. V, J and clone size derive from that table, while D and trimming were established from the DNA sequence. Present in this sample are fewer than 550,000 clones, about 10% of which were seen just once. More than 0.045% of the sample is in the top ten clones.

From cysteine to phenylalanine, the CDR3 is 15 amino acids long. The read is trimmed to its CDR3 DNA, 45 bases read in frame from base 1. V lost 4 bases and J lost 5 bases; the stretch between them is 17 bases long. CDR1 LGHNA and CDR2 YSLEER are derived from the germline V gene. The sequence derives from a woman between 18 and 29 years old in good health. The sequence links TRBV4-3 to TRBJ2-5; a tentative D call is TRBD2 (5 bases match). The sample comprised naive CD4+ T cells from blood. This sample's cell subset or site label indicates: true naive CD4+ T cells. The nucleotide sequence reads TGCGCCAGCAGCCCCTCGAAGTTCGGGGTCGAGACCCAGTACTTC. Translated, this gives CASSPSKFGVETQYF.